These 30 T cell receptor beta chains originate from one sample sequenced in a study of shared clonotypes between healthy human individuals. Clones were read by immunoSEQ multiplex PCR, and TCRdb kept only the in-frame ones, dropping some. This sample has roughly 2.4 million clones, with around 95% found just once. The sequencing input was naive CD4+ T cells sorted from blood. Subset indicated: CD45RA+ positively selected. The source of these receptors is a man aged 18 to 30 in good health.

A single count supports this clone. The chain joins TRBV5-1 to TRBJ1-4, with 10 bases identical to TRBD1. Germline CDR1 is SGHRS and CDR2 is YFSETQ. The CDR3 is 14 amino acids. J lost 8 bases, V lost 3 bases, and 4 bases had no gene match. The CDR3 is CASSSGQGVEKLFF. In nucleotides, the CDR3 is TGCGCCAGCAGCTCAGGACAGGGGGTAGAAAAACTGTTTTTT.

The chain recombines TRBV11-3 with TRBJ1-1; a weak D match, TRBD1 (5 bases). Trimming removed 5 bases from V and 3 bases from J, with 10 bases in between. The germline gives CDR1 SGHNT, CDR2 YENEEA. CDR3 size: 13 residues. The CDR3 nucleotides read TGTGCCAGCAGCCCTGGGGACCACACTGAAGCTTTCTTT. It yields the protein CASSPGDHTEAFF.

The V and J genes are TRBV7-8 and TRBJ2-7, with D uncertain. Trimming shortened V by 1 base and J by 4 bases, and 14 bases separated the two germline ends. The CDR3 has 15 amino acids. Germline V gene data show CDR1 as SGHVS and CDR2 as FQNEAQ. CDR3 DNA: TGTGCCAGCAGCTTAGGAGGCTCGTCGGTTTACGAGCAGTACTTC. It yields the protein CASSLGGSSVYEQYF. Drawing the rest from reference TRBV7-8 and TRBJ2-7, the complete variable domain is GAGVSQSPRYKVAKRGQDVALRCDPISGHVSLFWYQQALGQGPEFLTYFQNEAQLDKSGLPSDRFFAERPEGSVSTLKIQRTQQEDSAVYLCASSLGGSSVYEQYFGPGTRLTVT.

J is TRBJ1-4 and V is TRBV5-1; a possible D gene is TRBD1 (5 bases). The germline V gene encodes CDR1 SGHRS and CDR2 YFSETQ. The CDR3 is 16 residues long. V was clipped by 0 bases and J by 4 bases, with 13 bases between them. This CDR3 reads CASSLAEAGNNEKLFF. In DNA, the CDR3 is TGCGCCAGCAGCTTGGCCGAGGCAGGGAATAATGAAAAACTGTTTTTT.

The chain combines TRBV28 with TRBJ2-1, with TRBD2 identical over 9 bases. V dropped 5 bases and J dropped 5; count of bases not matched to a gene: 16. The germline V gene has CDR1 MDHEN and CDR2 SYDVKM. The CDR3 extends over 18 amino acids. The DNA of the CDR3 is TGTGCCAGCAGTCCCAGGGGAGCGGGGGGCCCTAAGAACAATGAGCAGTTCTTC. Encoded protein: CASSPRGAGGPKNNEQFF.

This clone was seen a single time. The genes are TRBV19 and TRBJ1-5; 7 bases align to TRBD1. The V and J ends lost 10 bases and 5 bases, in that order; junction bases with no gene match: 8. In germline, CDR1 is LNHDA, CDR2 SQIVND (reference sequence). The CDR3 is 13 residues long. DNA of the CDR3: TGTGCCATTTCGGACAGGAAAGATCAGCCCCAGCATTTT. Translation: CAISDRKDQPQHF.

V usage is TRBV7-9 and J usage is TRBJ2-5; 8 bases line up with TRBD1. V lost 4 bases and J lost 5; bases outside the gene matches: 12. Germline CDR1 is SEHNR and CDR2 is FQNEAQ (reference sequence). The CDR3 covers 16 residues. CDR3 nucleotide sequence: TGTGCCAGCAGCTACAATACGCAGGGGGCGTGGGAGACCCAGTACTTC. This gives the protein CASSYNTQGAWETQYF.

As for this clone: In the same sample, other DNA sequences code for this CDR3. The chain carries TRBV6-5 and TRBJ1-1; TRBD1 is a possible D gene (5 bases). This CDR3 has 13 residues. V was clipped by 5 bases and J by 4 bases, with 11 bases between them. The germline V gene encodes CDR1 MNHEY and CDR2 SVGAGI. The CDR3 DNA reads TGTGCCAGCAGTCTTAATGGGGGCACTGAAGCTTTCTTT. Encoded protein: CASSLNGGTEAFF.

V gene TRBV11-2 combines with J gene TRBJ2-5, with D perhaps matching TRBD1 (6 bases). Per germline, CDR1 SGHAT and CDR2 FQNNGV. Deletions cut 1 base from V and 5 bases from J, with 14 bases between. The CDR3 runs to 15 residues. The CDR3 protein is CASSLGRGGSETQYF. The CDR3 DNA sequence: TGTGCCAGCAGCTTAGGCAGGGGTGGTAGCGAGACCCAGTACTTC.

The sample holds one count of this clone. The chain employs TRBV2 and TRBJ2-5; 14 bases are a match to TRBD2. The CDR3 runs 16 residues. The germline V gene encodes CDR1 SNHLY and CDR2 FYNNEI. V lost 5 bases and J lost 5; bases outside the gene matches: 7. Here the CDR3 reads CASSMGTSGGLETQYF. In nucleotides, the CDR3 is TGTGCCAGCAGTATGGGGACTAGCGGGGGTCTGGAGACCCAGTACTTC. Supplemented by reference TRBV2 and TRBJ2-5, the full variable domain reads EPEVTQTPSHQVTQMGQEVILRCVPISNHLYFYWYRQILGQKVEFLVSFYNNEISEKSEIFDDQFSVERPDGSNFTLKIRSTKLEDSAMYFCASSMGTSGGLETQYFGPGTRLLVL.

The genes are TRBV5-1 and TRBJ1-5; maybe TRBD1 (5 bases). CDR1 and CDR2 (germline): SGHRS, YFSETQ. The CDR3 contains 15 residues. The V gene lost 2 bases and the J gene lost 1 base, with 10 bases spanning the gap. Written as DNA, the CDR3 is TGCGCCAGCAGCTTTCAGGCAGGGAGCAATCAGCCCCAGCATTTT. Protein sequence: CASSFQAGSNQPQHF.

This clone was seen more than once but under ten times. Other DNA sequences from this sample encode an identical CDR3 as well. The chain combines TRBV2 with TRBJ2-2; 8 nucleotides agree with TRBD1. V lost 2 bases, J lost 4 bases, and 3 bases stayed unmatched. Germline CDR1 is SNHLY and CDR2 is FYNNEI. The CDR3 loop spans 15 amino acids. The CDR3 spells CASSEQGARTGELFF. The CDR3 DNA sequence: TGTGCCAGCAGTGAACAGGGGGCTCGCACCGGGGAGCTGTTTTTT. The whole variable domain, filled in from reference TRBV2 and TRBJ2-2, reads EPEVTQTPSHQVTQMGQEVILRCVPISNHLYFYWYRQILGQKVEFLVSFYNNEISEKSEIFDDQFSVERPDGSNFTLKIRSTKLEDSAMYFCASSEQGARTGELFFGEGSRLTVL.

The chain recombines TRBV7-4 with TRBJ1-4; D is ambiguous. The germline V and J ends were trimmed by 3 bases and 8 bases, with 4 bases remaining between them. Germline V lookup: CDR1 SGHVT, CDR2 SQSDAQ. This CDR3 has 11 residues. The CDR3: CASSFGEKLFF. The CDR3 coding sequence is TGTGCCAGCAGCTTTGGCGAAAAACTGTTTTTT.

DNA for the CDR3: TGTGCCAGCAGTCCCCAAGGGGGGGGCTTCAACATTCAGTACTTC. As protein: CASSPQGGGFNIQYF. The chain recombines TRBV6-6 with TRBJ2-4, with D maybe TRBD2 (7 bases). The germline V gene has CDR1 MNHNY and CDR2 SVGAGI (reference sequence). The CDR3 covers 15 residues. V lost 5 bases and J lost 7, with 18 bases in between.

The rearrangement joins TRBV11-3 to TRBJ2-2; maybe TRBD2 (7 bases). Germline values: CDR1 SGHNT, CDR2 YENEEA. CDR3 length: 15 residues. Deletions cut 5 bases from V and 5 bases from J, with 15 bases between. In DNA form, the CDR3 reads TGTGCCAGCAGCCAAGGGGGGGAGCGAACCGGGGAGCTGTTTTTT. This translates into CASSQGGERTGELFF. The full variable domain, in which reference TRBV11-3 and TRBJ2-2 provide the parts outside the CDR3, is EAGVVQSPRYKIIEKKQPVAFWCNPISGHNTLYWYLQNLGQGPELLIRYENEEAVDDSQLPKDRFSAERLKGVDSTLKIQPAELGDSAVYLCASSQGGERTGELFFGEGSRLTVL.

With regard to this clone: The sample carries other DNA sequences with the same CDR3. The V call is TRBV28, the J call TRBJ2-1, with 9 positions matching TRBD1. Trimming took 4 bases from V and 0 from J; bases not matched to a gene: 4. Germline assignment: CDR1 MDHEN and CDR2 SYDVKM. The CDR3 contains 16 residues. CDR3 amino acids: CASSSPGQGSYNEQFF. The CDR3 bases are TGTGCCAGCAGTTCTCCGGGACAGGGCTCCTACAATGAGCAGTTCTTC.

This chain joins TRBV11-2 and TRBJ2-2, with D perhaps matching TRBD2 (7 bases). CDR3 length: 18 amino acids. Germline values: CDR1 SGHAT, CDR2 FQNNGV. V dropped 2 bases and J dropped 4 bases, with 20 bases sitting between them. CDR3 sequence (DNA): TGTGCCAGCAGCTTATTTGCTCCGGAGGGGGGGCTCACCGGGGAGCTGTTTTTT. It translates to CASSLFAPEGGLTGELFF.

This clone has a single count. This rearrangement joins TRBV2 to TRBJ2-3; 15 bases match TRBD2. The CDR3 runs to 17 residues. The ends lost 6 bases at V and 1 base at J; junction bases unmatched: 5. CDR1 is SNHLY and CDR2 is FYNNEI in the germline V gene. The CDR3 DNA reads as TGTGCCAGCAGCGGGACTAGCGGGAGGATGGGCACAGATACGCAGTATTTT. This encodes CASSGTSGRMGTDTQYF. Full variable domain (remainder filled in from reference TRBV2 and TRBJ2-3): EPEVTQTPSHQVTQMGQEVILRCVPISNHLYFYWYRQILGQKVEFLVSFYNNEISEKSEIFDDQFSVERPDGSNFTLKIRSTKLEDSAMYFCASSGTSGRMGTDTQYFGPGTRLTVL.

This chain links TRBV6-5 with TRBJ2-3; 10 bases fit TRBD2. The CDR3 totals 16 residues. Germline assignment: CDR1 MNHEY and CDR2 SVGAGI. The junction had 4 bases not matched to a gene; V was cut back by 2 bases and J by 2 bases. The CDR3 here is CASSYQRGGFTDTQYF. Here the CDR3 DNA reads TGTGCCAGCAGTTACCAGCGGGGGGGCTTCACAGATACGCAGTATTTT.

The V gene is TRBV5-1, the J gene TRBJ2-7, with a possible D match to TRBD1 (5 bases). There are 15 residues in the CDR3. CDR1 SGHRS and CDR2 YFSETQ come from the germline V gene. Trimming cost V 4 bases and J 0 bases, with 14 bases left between them. The CDR3 DNA follows: TGCGCCAGCAGCCCCAGACAGAGTAGCTCCTACGAGCAGTACTTC. This encodes CASSPRQSSSYEQYF.

On this clone: This CDR3 is also generated by other DNA sequences in the sample. The chain is built from TRBV30 and TRBJ2-3; no firm D call. Looked up from germline, CDR1 is GTSNPN and CDR2 is SVGIG (reference sequence). Trimming cost V 5 bases and J 0 bases, with 3 bases left between them. This CDR3 region has 11 residues. The DNA of the CDR3 is TGTGCCTGGCGGAGCACAGATACGCAGTATTTT. It encodes CAWRSTDTQYF. Complete variable domain (other parts from reference TRBV30 and TRBJ2-3): SQTIHQWPATLVQPVGSPLSLECTVEGTSNPNLYWYRQAAGRGLQLLFYSVGIGQISSEVPQNLSASRPQDRQFILSSKKLLLSDSGFYLCAWRSTDTQYFGPGTRLTVL.

J is TRBJ1-4 and V is TRBV10-3; 8 positions agree with TRBD1. Unmatched junction bases numbered 4, after V lost 6 bases and J lost 7 bases. CDR1 is ENHRY, CDR2 SYGVKD, per germline. CDR3 length equals 13 residues. Here the CDR3 DNA reads TGTGCCATCAGCGAGGACAGGGCTGAAAAACTGTTTTTT. Protein: CAISEDRAEKLFF.

The CDR3 region has the DNA TGCGCCAGCACCCCGGGGGGGTCCTACGAGCAGTACTTC. It is translated as CASTPGGSYEQYF. V gene TRBV10-2 combines with J gene TRBJ2-7, with 8 bases fitting TRBD2. J was trimmed by 1 base and V by 7 bases; bases with no gene match: 3. There are 13 residues in the CDR3. CDR1 is WSHSY, CDR2 SAAADI, per germline.

This chain links TRBV28 with TRBJ1-2; 8 bases match TRBD1. CDR1 and CDR2 from the germline V gene are MDHEN and SYDVKM. The CDR3 totals 15 residues. With V trimmed by 6 bases and J by 4 bases, 10 bases remained unmatched. As DNA, the CDR3 is TGTGCCAGCAGGGTTTCCAGGGGGCGATCCTATGGCTACACCTTC. Encoded protein: CASRVSRGRSYGYTF.

The chain couples TRBV29-1 to TRBJ2-3; 9 positions match TRBD2. Germline trimming cut 3 bases from V and 2 bases from J; bases unmatched to any gene: 3. Per germline, CDR1 SQVTM and CDR2 ANQGSEA. CDR3 length: 14 amino acids. In DNA, the CDR3 is TGCAGCGTTGAGAGGACTAGCGCCACAGATACGCAGTATTTT. It is translated as CSVERTSATDTQYF.

The chain employs TRBV5-1 and TRBJ2-2; 7 bases match TRBD2. J lost 5 bases, V lost 5 bases, and 9 bases had no gene match. Germline V gives CDR1 SGHRS, CDR2 YFSETQ. The CDR3 length is 15 residues. In DNA form, the CDR3 reads TGCGCCAGCAGACTTAGCGGGCCTACAACCGGGGAGCTGTTTTTT. Protein: CASRLSGPTTGELFF.

This chain uses TRBV5-1 with TRBJ1-1; 9 bases line up with TRBD1. The J segment lost 4 bases and the V segment lost 4 bases, leaving 8 bases of the junction unmatched. The CDR3 has 15 residues. Germline lookup yields CDR1 SGHRS and CDR2 YFSETQ. The CDR3 protein is CASSLRDRDTTEAFF. The CDR3 region has the DNA TGCGCCAGCAGCCTCCGGGACAGGGATACCACTGAAGCTTTCTTT.

This chain links TRBV7-2 with TRBJ1-1, with D perhaps matching TRBD1 (5 bases). V shed 2 bases and J shed 6 bases, with 16 bases lying between them. Germline CDR1 is SGHTA and CDR2 is FQGNSA. The CDR3 has 15 amino acids. The CDR3 here is CASSLTSGLLAEAFF. DNA for the CDR3: TGTGCCAGCAGCTTAACATCGGGACTCTTGGCTGAAGCTTTCTTT. The entire variable domain, with the rest obtained from reference TRBV7-2 and TRBJ1-1, is as follows: GAGVSQSPSNKVTEKGKDVELRCDPISGHTALYWYRQSLGQGLEFLIYFQGNSAPDKSGLPSDRFSAERTGGSVSTLTIQRTQQEDSAVYLCASSLTSGLLAEAFFGQGTRLTVV.

The chain is built from TRBV2 and TRBJ2-2; D is undetermined. The length of the CDR3 is 15 residues. CDR1 is SNHLY, CDR2 FYNNEI, per germline. Between the trimmed V and J ends, which lost 4 bases and 1 base, there was a span of 10 bases. Here the CDR3 reads CASSASFGNTGELFF. The DNA for the CDR3 is TGTGCCAGCAGTGCCTCTTTCGGGAACACCGGGGAGCTGTTTTTT.

The chain employs TRBV10-3 and TRBJ1-2; D is unresolved. V was pared by 0 bases and J by 3 bases, with 17 bases between. From germline, CDR1 is ENHRY and CDR2 SYGVKD. The CDR3 is made up of 17 amino acids. CDR3 DNA: TGTGCCATCAGTGAGTCGTTCGGAGGAAATGCCCACTATGGCTACACCTTC. As protein: CAISESFGGNAHYGYTF.